The 16 T cell receptor beta chains listed next were all sequenced from one sample in a study of preoperative IRX-2 immunotherapy in early breast cancer (dated by TCRdb to about 2019). Library creation used the immunoSEQ multiplex PCR assay. As stored in TCRdb, this immuneACCESS dataset retains in-frame rearrangements with V and J assigned. A fraction of the clones does not appear; measured against another copy, unresolved V genes explain less than half of the discrepancy, and the remainder lacks a known reason. This sample comprises more than 10,000 clones, approximately 91% of them detected only once. The ten largest account for around 29% of the sample. The sample's treatment or condition label, decoded: preoperative locoregional IRX-2 cytokine immunotherapy. This specimen was taken from a patient treated with IRX-2 immunotherapy. The receptors derive from a human donor with breast cancer.

The V call is TRBV19, the J call TRBJ1-1; unclear D gene. Per germline, CDR1 LNHDA and CDR2 SQIVND (reference sequence). With 8 bases removed from V and 2 bases from J, the gap between germline ends came to 12 bases. The CDR3 contains 13 residues. CDR3 sequence reads: CASGTFPNTEAFF. The DNA of the CDR3 is TGTGCCAGTGGCACTTTCCCAAACACTGAAGCTTTCTTT. Full variable domain (remainder filled in from reference TRBV19 and TRBJ1-1): DGGITQSPKYLFRKEGQNVTLSCEQNLNHDAMYWYRQDPGQGLRLIYYSQIVNDFQKGDIAEGYSVSREKKESFPLTVTSAQKNPTAFYLCASGTFPNTEAFFGQGTRLTVV.

This chain connects TRBV6-1 to TRBJ2-1; TRBD1 is a possible D gene (5 bases). Germline-derived CDR1 and CDR2 are MNHNS and SASEGT. The CDR3 has 13 amino acids. V shed 6 bases and J shed 6 bases, with 12 bases lying between them. The CDR3 here is CASSPGQSNEQFF. CDR3 nucleotide sequence: TGTGCCAGCAGCCCCGGACAAAGCAATGAGCAGTTCTTC.

This rearrangement joins TRBV5-6 to TRBJ2-5; TRBD1 aligns across 9 bases. Germline-derived CDR1 and CDR2 are SGHDT and YYEEEE. V gave up 0 bases and J gave up 9 bases; unmatched junction bases: 0. The CDR3 has 12 residues. The CDR3 region has the DNA TGTGCCAGCAGCTTGGACAGGGGGCCCCAGTACTTC. This encodes CASSLDRGPQYF.

The V and J genes are TRBV5-5 and TRBJ1-1; D ambiguous. The CDR3 spans 13 residues. Germline values: CDR1 SGHKS, CDR2 YYEKEE (reference sequence). Trimming pared 0 bases from V and 7 bases from J, leaving 10 bases between. CDR3 in amino acids: CASSLAANGEAFF. CDR3 DNA sequence: TGTGCCAGCAGCTTGGCAGCTAATGGTGAAGCTTTCTTT.

CDR3 nucleotides: TGCGCCAGCAGCTTGGATGGGGGTGGTGGCTACACCTTC. Translation: CASSLDGGGGYTF. This chain connects TRBV5-1 to TRBJ1-2; a possible D gene is TRBD1 (5 bases). The CDR3 extends over 13 amino acids. With 0 bases removed from V and 7 bases from J, the gap between germline ends came to 10 bases. The germline V gene encodes CDR1 SGHRS and CDR2 YFSETQ.

The rearrangement uses TRBV2 and TRBJ1-5, with TRBD1 as a possible D gene (6 bases). CDR3 length: 14 amino acids. Germline CDR1 is SNHLY and CDR2 is FYNNEI. The V end lost 7 bases, the J end lost 1 base, and 11 bases lay between the germline ends. Here the CDR3 reads CASKTTGSNQPQHF. In DNA, the CDR3 is TGTGCCAGCAAAACAACAGGGAGCAATCAGCCCCAGCATTTT.

J is TRBJ1-2 and V is TRBV10-3, with 10 bases that match TRBD1. The CDR3 extends over 16 amino acids. The V segment lost 7 bases and the J segment 5 bases; nucleotides outside the gene matches: 13. Germline CDR1 and CDR2: ENHRY and SYGVKD. The CDR3 DNA follows: TGTGCCATCACCACGGGACAGGGGTTTGGAGGGTATGGCTACACCTTC. Amino acid sequence: CAITTGQGFGGYGYTF.

This chain joins TRBV30 and TRBJ2-5; D may correspond to TRBD1 or TRBD2 (6 bases each). The germline V gene encodes CDR1 GTSNPN and CDR2 SVGIG (reference sequence). There are 17 residues in the CDR3. V was pared by 4 bases and J by 0 bases, with 21 bases between. The CDR3 reads CAWTGLSPDSHQETQYF. CDR3 sequence (DNA): TGTGCCTGGACGGGACTCTCCCCGGACAGTCACCAAGAGACCCAGTACTTC.

This clone has a single count. The V gene is TRBV14, the J gene TRBJ2-2; D unclear. The V gene lost 1 base and the J gene lost 3 bases, with 9 bases spanning the gap. Germline V gene lookup returns CDR1 SGHDN and CDR2 FVKESK. The CDR3 extends over 15 amino acids. The CDR3 DNA reads as TGTGCCAGCAGCCAAGTCGTAGGAGACACCGGGGAGCTGTTTTTT. Translating it yields CASSQVVGDTGELFF.

This clone was recorded only once. The chain employs TRBV27 and TRBJ1-1; D may be TRBD1 (5 bases). The V end lost 6 bases, the J end lost 0 bases, and 14 bases lay between the germline ends. Germline lookup yields CDR1 MNHEY and CDR2 SMNVEV (reference sequence). The CDR3 has 15 amino acids. The CDR3 loop is CASSPTVTLNTEAFF. The CDR3 coding sequence is TGTGCCAGCAGCCCGACAGTTACACTGAACACTGAAGCTTTCTTT.

CDR3 in amino acids: CAISGIQGAVEQYV. The CDR3 nucleotides read TGTGCCATCAGTGGAATACAGGGGGCCGTCGAGCAGTACGTC. The V gene is TRBV10-3, the J gene TRBJ2-7; 9 nucleotides line up with TRBD1. This CDR3 contains 14 residues. In germline, CDR1 is ENHRY, CDR2 SYGVKD. V lost 4 bases and J lost 6; bases outside the gene matches: 7.

This sequence joins TRBV6-1 and TRBJ2-6; no reliable D call. Germline CDR1 is MNHNS and CDR2 is SASEGT. CDR3 length equals 13 residues. Trimming stripped 7 bases from V and 0 bases from J, with 4 bases between. The CDR3 coding sequence is TGTGCCAGCAACCCCTCTGGGGCCAACGTCCTGACTTTC. Protein: CASNPSGANVLTF.

J is TRBJ1-2 and V is TRBV6-6; 7 nucleotides match TRBD1. The CDR3 loop spans 15 amino acids. Germline V gives CDR1 MNHNY, CDR2 SVGAGI (reference sequence). Trimming removed 4 bases from V and 1 base from J; junction bases left unmatched: 6. CDR3 DNA: TGTGCCAGCAGTTTTGGACAGGAACGTAACTATGGCTACACCTTC. Its protein product is CASSFGQERNYGYTF.

V is TRBV7-9 and J is TRBJ1-2; D is ambiguous. The CDR3 length is 13 residues. Germline CDR1 is SEHNR and CDR2 is FQNEAQ (reference sequence). V dropped 1 base and J dropped 2 bases, with 5 bases sitting between them. CDR3 loop: CASSLDGNYGYTF. The CDR3, as DNA: TGTGCCAGCAGCTTAGACGGGAACTATGGCTACACCTTC.

The chain links TRBV6-5 to TRBJ1-2, with 8 nucleotides matching TRBD1. The V segment lost 5 bases and the J segment 8 bases; nucleotides outside the gene matches: 10. Germline CDR1 reads MNHEY; CDR2 reads SVGAGI. This CDR3 has 14 amino acids. The CDR3 DNA is TGTGCCAGCAGTCCATGGACAGGGCGCGAAGGCTACACCTTC. Translation gives CASSPWTGREGYTF.

The CDR3 region is CASSLGIETETYERYV. The DNA for the CDR3 is TGTGCCAGCAGCTTAGGGATAGAGACGGAGACTTACGAGCGGTACGTC. The chain is built from TRBV7-8 and TRBJ2-7; D gene ambiguous. Germline V gene data show CDR1 as SGHVS and CDR2 as FQNEAQ. The CDR3 spans 16 residues.